This T cell receptor (beta chain) was obtained from a study of CD8+CD57+ T cells in acquired aplastic anemia. Study background: The study obtained an average of about 3.4 ug of DNA from sorted CD4+ and CD8+ cells.

It was genomic DNA that served as the template for profiling TCR beta VDJ and CDR3. MiXCR, applied by TCRdb to the reads, yields one record per CDR3 protein. The sample yields around 250,000 distinct CDR3 sequences, roughly three fifths seen once. Concerning this clonotype itself: The antigen remains unidentified.

The study, taken as a whole, reports: Patients and controls had in common 25 to 30 CD8+ CDR3 sequences. No significant patient-versus-control difference appeared in CD8+ Simpson's diversity.

From germline, CDR1 is SGHDN and CDR2 FVKESK. The CDR3 spans 12 residues. V was cut by 3 bases and J by 8 bases, with 10 bases left in between. This sequence joins TRBV14 and TRBJ1-2; no definite D call. The clonotype comes from a human donor with severe aplastic anemia or a healthy control (not recorded which). The sequenced sample was sorted CD4+, CD8+, or CD8+CD57+ T cells (not recorded which) from PBMCs. This CDR3 reads CASSQASGGYTF. CDR3 nucleotides: TGTGCCAGCAGCCAGGCCTCGGGGGGCTACACCTTC.